The T cell receptor (beta chain) under discussion was sequenced for a study of blood T cell repertoires in COVID-19. TCRdb keeps only in-frame clones here, not all; method: immunoSEQ multiplex PCR. The repertoire includes 150,000 to 200,000 clones, approximately 90% of them detected once, and about 1.9% sits in the top ten. The sequencing input was peripheral blood. This clonotype was obtained from a man between 18 and 29 years old who had recovered from COVID-19.

CDR3 sequence reads: CASSSPPGTGRTYNSPLHF. The CDR3 nucleotides are TGTGCCAGCAGCTCGCCGCCCGGGACAGGTAGAACCTATAATTCACCCCTCCACTTT. The rearrangement joins TRBV21-1 to TRBJ1-6; no check of the table's D call, TRBD1, against the DNA was made. TRBV21-1 is given as a pseudogene. CDR3 length: 19 residues.